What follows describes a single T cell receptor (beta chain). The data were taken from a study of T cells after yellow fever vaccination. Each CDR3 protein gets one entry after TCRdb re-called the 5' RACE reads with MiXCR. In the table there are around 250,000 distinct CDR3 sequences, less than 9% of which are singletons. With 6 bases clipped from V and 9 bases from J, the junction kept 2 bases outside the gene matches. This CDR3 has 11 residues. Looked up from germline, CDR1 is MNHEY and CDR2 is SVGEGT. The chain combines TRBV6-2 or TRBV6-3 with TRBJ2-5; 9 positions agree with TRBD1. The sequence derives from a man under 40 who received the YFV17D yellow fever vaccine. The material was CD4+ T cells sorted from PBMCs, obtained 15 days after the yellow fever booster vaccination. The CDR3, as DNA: TGTGCCAGCAGGGGACAGGGACCCCAGTACTTC. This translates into CASRGQGPQYF.